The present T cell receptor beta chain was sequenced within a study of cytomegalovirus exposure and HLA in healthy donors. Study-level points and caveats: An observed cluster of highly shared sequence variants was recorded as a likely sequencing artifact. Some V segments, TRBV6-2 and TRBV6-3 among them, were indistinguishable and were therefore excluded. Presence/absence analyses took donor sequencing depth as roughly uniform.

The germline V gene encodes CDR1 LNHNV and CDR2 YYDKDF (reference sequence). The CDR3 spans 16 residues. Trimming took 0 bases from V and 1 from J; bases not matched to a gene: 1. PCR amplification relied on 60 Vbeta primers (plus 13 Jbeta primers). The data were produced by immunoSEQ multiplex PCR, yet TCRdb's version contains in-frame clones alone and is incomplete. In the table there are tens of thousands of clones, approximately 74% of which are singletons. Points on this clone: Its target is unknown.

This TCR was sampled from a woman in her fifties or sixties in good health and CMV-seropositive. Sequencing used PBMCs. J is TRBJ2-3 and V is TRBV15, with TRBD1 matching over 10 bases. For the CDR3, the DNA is TGTGCCACCAGCAGAGATGGGACAGGGGGCACAGATACGCAGTATTTT. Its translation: CATSRDGTGGTDTQYF.